These T cell receptor beta chains were read from a single sample in a study of CD8 T cells in Susac syndrome. TCRdb redid the calling of the immunoSEQ multiplex PCR reads with MiXCR, one entry per CDR3 protein. In the table there are about 180,000 distinct CDR3 sequences, 94% of which are singletons. Sequenced material: CD4+ T cells from PBMCs. These receptors came from a human donor with Susac syndrome. Each CDR3 is given with its conserved first and last residue. The D gene is left open where the match is weak. Rows give clone size only sometimes, using once, few, many, or a class for an expanded clone.

clone_size d_call j_call v_call cdr3_nt cdr3_aa
. . TRBJ2-6 TRBV13 TGTGCCAGCAGCTTGTCAGGGATTGGGGCCAACGTCCTGACTTTC CASSLSGIGANVLTF
. . TRBJ2-5 TRBV5-1 TGCGCCAGCAGCCCTAGCGGGACAGGGATAGAGACCCAGTACTTC CASSPSGTGIETQYF
. . TRBJ2-3 TRBV9 TGTGCCAGCAGCTTAAACAGGGCCCAAGCAGATACGCAGTATTTT CASSLNRAQADTQYF
. TRBD1 TRBJ2-5 TRBV30 TGTGCCTGGAGTCTTGGCAGGGGGACGGGAGAGACCCAGTACTTC CAWSLGRGTGETQYF
. . TRBJ2-1 TRBV6-5 TGTGCCAGCAGTTACGGATTAGCTCGCCCAAACTACAATGAGCAGTTCTTC CASSYGLARPNYNEQFF
. . TRBJ2-3 TRBV5-1 TGCGCCAGCAGCACGGACGGAGGAGGGACTGGTACGCAGTATTTT CASSTDGGGTGTQYF
. TRBD2 TRBJ2-1 TRBV20-1 TGCAGTGCCCAAGGACTAGCGGGGGTCTACAATGAGCAGTTCTTC CSAQGLAGVYNEQFF
. . TRBJ1-2 TRBV28 TGTGCCAGCAGTTTATTACAGTCCTATGGCTACACCTTC CASSLLQSYGYTF
once . TRBJ1-2 TRBV7-9 TGTGCCAGCAGCTTTGGGCAGGAGTATGGCTACACCTTC CASSFGQEYGYTF
few TRBD1 TRBJ1-1 TRBV19 TGTGCCAGTAGTTCCCAGGGGGCGAGGACTGAAGCTTTCTTT CASSSQGARTEAFF
once TRBD1 TRBJ2-7 TRBV5-4 TGTGCCAGCAGCCAACGGGACAGGGGCGGGTACGAGCAGTACTTC CASSQRDRGGYEQYF
. TRBD2 TRBJ2-3 TRBV29-1 TGCAGCTCTGGACTAGCGGGCACAGATACGCAGTATTTT CSSGLAGTDTQYF
. TRBD1 TRBJ2-4 TRBV12-5 TGTGCTAGTGGTTGGGTAAGGGGACCGGGACAGGGTACCAAAAACATTCAGTACTTC CASGWVRGPGQGTKNIQYF
. TRBD1 TRBJ2-7 TRBV18 TGTGCCAGCTCACCGGATGGGTTGAGTGGTAGGGGGCGTCTCCCCTACGAGCAGTACTTC CASSPDGLSGRGRLPYEQYF
few TRBD2 TRBJ2-1 TRBV3-1 TGTGCCAGCAGTAAGCGGGGGCCGAACAATGAGCAGTTCTTC CASSKRGPNNEQFF
. . TRBJ1-1 TRBV7-3 TGTGCCAGCTGTGTAGGCCCGAACACTGAAGCTTTCTTT CASCVGPNTEAFF
once TRBD2 TRBJ2-5 TRBV10-3 TGTGCCATCAGTGAGCTAGCGGGGGAACAAGAGACCCAGTACTTC CAISELAGEQETQYF
. TRBD1 TRBJ1-1 TRBV2 TGTGCCAGCAGGGGGGACAGGGTTGAAGCTTTCTTT CASRGDRVEAFF
. TRBD2 TRBJ2-3 TRBV20-1 TGCAGTGCCAGACTAGCGGGGGGGCAAACAGATACGCAGTATTTT CSARLAGGQTDTQYF
once TRBD1 TRBJ2-7 TRBV15 TGTGCCACCAGCCTGAACAGGGGGTCGTCCTACGAGCAGTACTTC CATSLNRGSSYEQYF
. TRBD1 TRBJ2-7 TRBV3-1 TGTGCCAGCAGCAGCCGGGACAGGGGGCGAGAGCAGTACTTC CASSSRDRGREQYF
once . TRBJ1-6 TRBV7-3 TGTGCCAGCAGCTTATCACATAATTCACCCCTCCACTTT CASSLSHNSPLHF
. . TRBJ2-1 TRBV12-5 TGTGCTAGTGGTTTGGTCAATGAGCAGTTCTTC CASGLVNEQFF
. . TRBJ1-4 TRBV29-1 TGCAGCGTTGTTCCATCTAACAATGAAAAACTGTTTTTT CSVVPSNNEKLFF
. . TRBJ2-3 TRBV25-1 TGTGCCAGCTCAGGGTGGGGAACGCAGTATTTT CASSGWGTQYF
few . TRBJ1-2 TRBV25-1 TGTGCCAGCAGTGTAGGGGATTATGGCTACACCTTC CASSVGDYGYTF
. TRBD1 TRBJ1-1 TRBV5-4 TGTGCCAGCAGCTTGGCAGGGGGCCGGACTGAAGCTTTCTTT CASSLAGGRTEAFF
. . TRBJ2-5 TRBV3-1 TGTGCCAGCAGTCAACCTAATACGGGGAGAGAGACCCAGTACTTC CASSQPNTGRETQYF
. . TRBJ1-1 TRBV20-1 TGCAGTGCTAGAGAAGGCGGGAGGGACACTGAAGCTTTCTTT CSAREGGRDTEAFF
. . TRBJ2-1 TRBV1 TGCACCAGCAGCCAACCCGGGCAGGGGAGCCTCAATGAGCAGTTCTTC CTSSQPGQGSLNEQFF
. TRBD1 TRBJ2-1 TRBV7-2 TGTGCCAGCAGCTTAGACAGGGGGGATGAGCAGTTCTTC CASSLDRGDEQFF
. . TRBJ2-3 TRBV2 TGTGCCAGCAGTGAATCCCCTTGGACAGATACGCAGTATTTT CASSESPWTDTQYF
. TRBD1 TRBJ2-3 TRBV29-1 TGCAGCGCTTGGAATCCGGGACAGGGGACAGATACGCAGTATTTT CSAWNPGQGTDTQYF
. . TRBJ2-7 TRBV6-5 TGTGCCAGCAGTTACTTACGGGACCCGCCCTACGAGCAGTACTTC CASSYLRDPPYEQYF
. . TRBJ1-5 TRBV2 TGTGCCAGCAGTGATCAGGGAGGGGTACAGCCCCAGCATTTT CASSDQGGVQPQHF
. . TRBJ2-5 TRBV7-2 TGTGCCAGCAGCTTAGCGCATCGAGAGACCCAGTACTTC CASSLAHRETQYF
few TRBD2 TRBJ2-1 TRBV9 TGTGCCAGCAGCGCGGGGGGATCCTCCTACAATGAGCAGTTCTTC CASSAGGSSYNEQFF
. . TRBJ1-3 TRBV29-1 TGCAGCGTCAGCTCTGGAAACACCATATATTTT CSVSSGNTIYF
once TRBD2 TRBJ2-5 TRBV20-1 TGCAGTGCCTCCCCGGGAGGGGAGAGAGAGACCCAGTACTTC CSASPGGERETQYF
. . TRBJ1-4 TRBV5-4 TGTGCCAGCAGCTTCAGGGGTTCCGATGAAAAACTGTTTTTT CASSFRGSDEKLFF
. . TRBJ1-6 TRBV20-1 TGCAGTGCAAGTCCAACCAGTAATTCACCCCTCCACTTT CSASPTSNSPLHF
. TRBD2 TRBJ2-1 TRBV2 TGTGCCAGCAGTGAATCGGGGGGAACCTACAATGAGCAGTTCTTC CASSESGGTYNEQFF
. TRBD2 TRBJ2-1 TRBV4-2 TGTGCCAGCAGCCAACCTAATAGCGGGGAGGAGCAGTTCTTC CASSQPNSGEEQFF
. . TRBJ2-3 TRBV12-3/TRBV12-4 TGTGCCAGCAGTTTGGGGGGCATGGGGACAGATACGCAGTATTTT CASSLGGMGTDTQYF
. . TRBJ2-3 TRBV7-3 TGTGCCTCTGCGAGGGACTCCTCTAGCACAGATACGCAGTATTTT CASARDSSSTDTQYF
once . TRBJ1-4 TRBV30 TGTGCCTGGAGTGTACGGCGGGGGCCGGCAACTAATGAAAAACTGTTTTTT CAWSVRRGPATNEKLFF
. . TRBJ2-7 TRBV18 TGTGCCAGCTCACCAGTTATTGGGGAGGCGACCTACGAGCAGTACTTC CASSPVIGEATYEQYF
. . TRBJ1-1 TRBV6-5 TGTGCCAGCAGAACTGACGGGAACACTGAAGCTTTCTTT CASRTDGNTEAFF
. TRBD1 TRBJ2-6 TRBV6-5 TGTGCCAGCAGTTACAGGGGACAGGGGGCGAATCCTGGGGCCAACGTCCTGACTTTC CASSYRGQGANPGANVLTF